The 28 T cell receptor beta chains given below trace back to one sample, sequenced in a study of PD-1 blockade in classical Hodgkin lymphoma (dated by TCRdb to about 2020). The sample's time point label is to be understood as: cycle 4 day 1 (C4D1), after around six weeks of nivolumab. Relapse after autologous stem cell transplantation had occurred in all trial patients, and cohorts A, B and C were distinguished by prior brentuximab vedotin exposure. The method was the immunoSEQ multiplex PCR assay. TCRdb took over this immuneACCESS table, retaining in-frame rearrangements with V and J assigned. Such tables are incomplete; in checked studies, under half of the missing clones stem from an unresolved V gene, and the remainder is unexplained. This sample has around 13,000 clones in its table, and approximately 81% of those were observed once. The ten largest clonotypes hold approximately 15% of the sample.

The input for sequencing was peripheral blood mononuclear cells (PBMCs), taken before the fourth cycle of nivolumab. The receptors come from a human donor with classical Hodgkin lymphoma.

J is TRBJ1-1 and V is TRBV27; D may be TRBD1 (6 bases). This CDR3 region has 12 residues. Trimming took off 5 bases at V and 11 bases at J, with 15 bases between the two ends. The V gene's germline CDR1 is MNHEY and CDR2 SMNVEV (reference sequence). The CDR3 DNA follows: TGTGCCAGCAGTCCCACAGGGAGTAATGCTTTCTTT. Protein: CASSPTGSNAFF.

A single count supports this clone. This rearrangement joins TRBV28 to TRBJ1-1; a weak D match, TRBD1 (6 bases). Looked up from germline, CDR1 is MDHEN and CDR2 is SYDVKM. This CDR3 has 13 residues. The V end was cut by 3 bases, the J end by 4 bases, with 9 bases between. As DNA, the CDR3 is TGTGCCAGCAGTTTTAGGGGGGGCACTGAAGCTTTCTTT. Protein product: CASSFRGGTEAFF. Looking up the rest from reference TRBV28 and TRBJ1-1 gives the full variable domain: DVKVTQSSRYLVKRTGEKVFLECVQDMDHENMFWYRQDPGLGLRLIYFSYDVKMKEKGDIPEGYSVSREKKERFSLILESASTNQTSMYLCASSFRGGTEAFFGQGTRLTVV.

This clone was counted only a few times. The chain combines TRBV6-5 with TRBJ1-6; 9 bases agree with TRBD1. Trimming at V came to 2 bases and at J to 7 bases, leaving 3 bases not matched to a gene. CDR3 length: 15 amino acids. Germline assignment: CDR1 MNHEY and CDR2 SVGAGI. The CDR3 nucleotides read TGTGCCAGCAGTTACGGACAGGGGAGAAATTCACCCCTCCACTTT. Amino acids: CASSYGQGRNSPLHF.

Here the CDR3 reads CASSRTANTEAFF. CDR3 DNA sequence: TGTGCCAGCAGCAGGACAGCTAACACTGAAGCTTTCTTT. V gene TRBV11-1 combines with J gene TRBJ1-1; tentative D call: TRBD1 (6 bases). In germline, CDR1 is SGHAT, CDR2 FQDESV (reference sequence). This CDR3 is built from 13 residues. V lost 5 bases, J lost 2 bases, and 9 bases lay in between.

This clone was detected once. V and J are TRBV5-3 and TRBJ2-5; D is perhaps TRBD1 or TRBD2 (5 bases each). TRBV5-3 has ORF status, its function being uncertain. CDR3 length: 19 residues. V was cut by 1 base and J by 4 bases, with 26 bases left in between. The DNA for the CDR3 is TGTGCCAGAAGCTTGTATCGATGTGGGGAACACTCAGGGACAGAGACCCAGTACTTC. It yields the protein CARSLYRCGEHSGTETQYF.

The sample holds a few counts of this clone. The V and J genes are TRBV28 and TRBJ1-2; D is possibly TRBD1 (5 bases). Trimming took off 5 bases at V and 4 bases at J, with 17 bases between the two ends. CDR1 is MDHEN and CDR2 is SYDVKM in the germline V gene. The CDR3 runs 15 residues. For the CDR3, the DNA is TGTGCCAGCAGTCTTCCGGGACTGAATATCTATGGCTACACCTTC. Its protein is CASSLPGLNIYGYTF.

This clone has just one count. V usage is TRBV2 and J usage is TRBJ2-2; perhaps D is TRBD1 or TRBD2 (6 bases each). Germline V lookup: CDR1 SNHLY, CDR2 FYNNEI. Between the trimmed V and J ends, which lost 7 bases and 6 bases, there was a span of 15 bases. The CDR3 has 14 amino acids. CDR3: CASNGGLTPGELFF. The CDR3 nucleotides are TGTGCCAGCAACGGGGGCCTAACTCCCGGGGAGCTGTTTTTT. Complete variable domain (other parts from reference TRBV2 and TRBJ2-2): EPEVTQTPSHQVTQMGQEVILRCVPISNHLYFYWYRQILGQKVEFLVSFYNNEISEKSEIFDDQFSVERPDGSNFTLKIRSTKLEDSAMYFCASNGGLTPGELFFGEGSRLTVL.

This clone qualifies as medium-sized. The chain carries TRBV29-1 and TRBJ2-1; D ambiguous. The V end was cut by 1 base, the J end by 6 bases, with 7 bases between. Germline CDR1 is SQVTM and CDR2 is ANQGSEA. This CDR3 spans 12 amino acids. The CDR3 nucleotides are TGCAGCGTTGAAGGAGGTCGCAATGAGCAGTTCTTC. Amino acids: CSVEGGRNEQFF.

The chain is built from TRBV6-4 and TRBJ1-4, with unresolved D. CDR3 length: 15 amino acids. From germline, CDR1 is MRHNA and CDR2 SNTAGT. V was clipped by 3 bases and J by 1 base, with 9 bases between them. Written as DNA, the CDR3 is TGTGCCAGCAGTGAGAGGGCGGGAACTAATGAAAAACTGTTTTTT. Its protein is CASSERAGTNEKLFF.

The gene calls are TRBV27 and TRBJ1-1; 9 nucleotides match TRBD1. Germline-derived CDR1 and CDR2 are MNHEY and SMNVEV (reference sequence). CDR3 length equals 16 residues. With V trimmed by 5 bases and J by 5 bases, 12 bases remained unmatched. The CDR3 spells CASSRRTGVGGTEAFF. The DNA for the CDR3 is TGTGCCAGCAGTCGTCGGACAGGGGTTGGGGGTACTGAAGCTTTCTTT.

The chain links TRBV18 to TRBJ1-1; D remains ambiguous. This CDR3 region has 14 residues. V was pared by 0 bases and J by 4 bases, with 9 bases between. From germline, CDR1 is KGHSH and CDR2 LQKENI. CDR3 sequence (DNA): TGTGCCAGCTCACCACCGAAAGGGCCCACTGAAGCTTTCTTT. Translation: CASSPPKGPTEAFF.

V is TRBV5-6 and J is TRBJ2-2; possibly TRBD2 for D (5 bases). Deletions cut 7 bases from V and 4 bases from J, with 14 bases between. The CDR3 sequence is 14 residues long. Germline CDR1 is SGHDT and CDR2 is YYEEEE. The CDR3 loop is CASRQLGSTGELFF. In DNA, the CDR3 is TGTGCCAGCCGCCAACTAGGGAGCACCGGGGAGCTGTTTTTT. Complete variable domain (other parts from reference TRBV5-6 and TRBJ2-2): DAGVTQSPTHLIKTRGQQVTLRCSPKSGHDTVSWYQQALGQGPQFIFQYYEEEERQRGNFPDRFSGHQFPNYSSELNVNALLLGDSALYLCASRQLGSTGELFFGEGSRLTVL.

The chain employs TRBV6-1 and TRBJ2-3; no firm D call. Germline CDR1 reads MNHNS; CDR2 reads SASEGT. Trimming took off 2 bases at V and 7 bases at J, with 10 bases between the two ends. The CDR3 totals 13 residues. The CDR3 sequence is CASSETPANTQYF. As DNA, the CDR3 is TGTGCCAGCAGTGAAACTCCAGCGAATACGCAGTATTTT.

The rearrangement links TRBV9 to TRBJ2-5, with D hard to call. This CDR3 spans 14 amino acids. Trimming removed 0 bases at V and 5 bases at J, with 11 bases between. CDR1 SGDLS and CDR2 YYNGEE come from the germline V gene. CDR3 in amino acids: CASSVAPSRETQYF. The CDR3 DNA sequence: TGTGCCAGCAGCGTAGCGCCGAGCAGGGAGACCCAGTACTTC.

The chain carries TRBV6-5 and TRBJ2-6; D is perhaps TRBD1 (5 bases). The CDR3 spans 15 residues. Germline CDR1 MNHEY, CDR2 SVGAGI. V was clipped by 6 bases and J by 2 bases, with 11 bases between them. CDR3 residues: CASSLGDPGANVLTF. In nucleotides, the CDR3 is TGTGCCAGCAGCTTAGGGGATCCTGGGGCCAACGTCCTGACTTTC.

The rearrangement joins TRBV15 to TRBJ1-2, with unresolved D. The V end lost 8 bases, the J end lost 6 bases, and 16 bases lay between the germline ends. The CDR3 extends over 13 amino acids. Germline-derived CDR1 and CDR2 are LNHNV and YYDKDF (reference sequence). In DNA, the CDR3 is TGTGCCACCGCCCGGAGGGCGGGAGATGGCTACACCTTC. Residues: CATARRAGDGYTF.

For this clone: Germline is not matched at one junction end, which may reflect a read error. The chain recombines TRBV20-1 with TRBJ1-1; D unresolved. CDR1 and CDR2 (germline): DFQATT, SNEGSKA (reference sequence). The length of the CDR3 is 10 residues. CDR3 amino acids: CSAVETGAFF. CDR3 DNA: TGCAGTGCCGTCGAAACTGGAGCTTTCTTT.

The chain couples TRBV4-3 to TRBJ2-1; D is possibly TRBD1 (5 bases). The CDR3 is 17 amino acids. Deletions cut 0 bases from V and 0 bases from J, with 12 bases between. Germline values: CDR1 LGHNA, CDR2 YSLEER. CDR3 sequence (DNA): TGCGCCAGCAGCCAAGAAAGGGGCCTGAGCTCCTACAATGAGCAGTTCTTC. Translated, it gives CASSQERGLSSYNEQFF.

This clone appeared a few times. V and J are TRBV6-5 and TRBJ1-5, with D unclear. The germline V and J ends were trimmed by 5 bases and 6 bases, with 14 bases remaining between them. CDR3 length: 14 amino acids. From germline, CDR1 is MNHEY and CDR2 SVGAGI. CDR3 sequence (DNA): TGTGCCAGCAGTATTGGATTATCGGGTCAGCCCCAGCATTTT. This encodes CASSIGLSGQPQHF.

This clone was seen more than once but under ten times. This chain connects TRBV6-5 to TRBJ1-5, with D unclear. The germline V gene encodes CDR1 MNHEY and CDR2 SVGAGI. This CDR3 is 13 amino acids long. V gave up 0 bases and J gave up 8 bases, with 8 bases separating them. CDR3 nucleotides: TGTGCCAGCAGTTACTCAGGCCAGGAGCCCCAGCATTTT. It encodes CASSYSGQEPQHF.

The chain is built from TRBV7-9 and TRBJ2-5; D is perhaps TRBD1 or TRBD2 (5 bases each). The V gene's germline CDR1 is SEHNR and CDR2 FQNEAQ (reference sequence). The germline V and J ends were trimmed by 3 bases and 5 bases, with 19 bases remaining between them. The CDR3 consists of 16 residues. In nucleotides, the CDR3 is TGTGCCAGCAGCTTGAGAGGGGCGCGGTGGCTTGAGACCCAGTACTTC. It is translated as CASSLRGARWLETQYF. The entire variable domain, with the rest obtained from reference TRBV7-9 and TRBJ2-5, is as follows: DTGVSQNPRHKITKRGQNVTFRCDPISEHNRLYWYRQTLGQGPEFLTYFQNEAQLEKSRLLSDRFSAERPKGSFSTLEIQRTEQGDSAMYLCASSLRGARWLETQYFGPGTRLLVL.

The chain carries TRBV7-9 and TRBJ1-4; no clear D gene. This CDR3 is 13 amino acids long. Per the germline V gene, CDR1 is SEHNR and CDR2 is FQNEAQ (reference sequence). V lost 1 base and J lost 6, with 6 bases in between. The CDR3 sequence is CASSLGLDEKLFF. In nucleotides, the CDR3 is TGTGCCAGCAGCTTAGGGTTGGATGAAAAACTGTTTTTT.

V and J are TRBV18 and TRBJ2-5; D may be TRBD1 (6 bases). This CDR3 has 14 residues. V was clipped by 3 bases and J by 3 bases, with 11 bases between them. Germline V gives CDR1 KGHSH, CDR2 LQKENI. The CDR3 is CASSPRTEKETQYF. CDR3 coding DNA: TGTGCCAGCTCACCCCGGACAGAGAAAGAGACCCAGTACTTC.

This chain connects TRBV5-5 to TRBJ2-5; no definite D call. The V end was cut by 1 base, the J end by 1 base, with 11 bases between. The CDR3 totals 15 residues. In germline, CDR1 is SGHKS, CDR2 YYEKEE (reference sequence). CDR3 bases: TGTGCCAGCAGCTTGAATACCCGCAGCCAAGAGACCCAGTACTTC. Protein sequence: CASSLNTRSQETQYF.

Regarding this clone: This sample includes further DNA sequences coding for the same CDR3. The chain uses TRBV7-3 and TRBJ1-2, with 8 bases identical to TRBD1. This CDR3 spans 13 amino acids. The germline V gene has CDR1 SGHTA and CDR2 FQGTGA. V dropped 6 bases and J dropped 4; count of bases not matched to a gene: 4. The CDR3 DNA is TGTGCCAGCAGTTCAGACAGGGGCTATGGCTACACCTTC. Its protein product is CASSSDRGYGYTF.

The rearrangement links TRBV15 to TRBJ2-2; D might be TRBD2 (6 bases). The germline V and J ends were trimmed by 3 bases and 1 base, with 9 bases remaining between them. CDR1 is LNHNV, CDR2 YYDKDF, per germline (reference sequence). There are 15 residues in the CDR3. The CDR3 sequence: CATSSRDWNTGELFF. CDR3 in DNA: TGTGCCACCAGCAGCCGGGACTGGAACACCGGGGAGCTGTTTTTT.

The V call is TRBV6-6, the J call TRBJ2-3; no definite D call. This CDR3 has 13 residues. V was shortened by 2 bases and J by 3 bases, with 6 bases between the two germline ends. Germline-derived CDR1 and CDR2 are MNHNY and SVGAGI (reference sequence). The CDR3 DNA sequence: TGTGCCAGCAGTTACAATCCGACAGATACGCAGTATTTT. This translates into CASSYNPTDTQYF.

The genes are TRBV15 and TRBJ1-4; 7 positions agree with TRBD1. The V gene end was trimmed by 1 base and the J gene end by 8 bases; junction bases not matched to a gene: 4. The germline V gene encodes CDR1 LNHNV and CDR2 YYDKDF (reference sequence). This CDR3 has 14 residues. CDR3 sequence reads: CATSRGQGGEKLFF. The CDR3 DNA reads TGTGCCACCAGCAGAGGACAGGGTGGCGAAAAACTGTTTTTT.